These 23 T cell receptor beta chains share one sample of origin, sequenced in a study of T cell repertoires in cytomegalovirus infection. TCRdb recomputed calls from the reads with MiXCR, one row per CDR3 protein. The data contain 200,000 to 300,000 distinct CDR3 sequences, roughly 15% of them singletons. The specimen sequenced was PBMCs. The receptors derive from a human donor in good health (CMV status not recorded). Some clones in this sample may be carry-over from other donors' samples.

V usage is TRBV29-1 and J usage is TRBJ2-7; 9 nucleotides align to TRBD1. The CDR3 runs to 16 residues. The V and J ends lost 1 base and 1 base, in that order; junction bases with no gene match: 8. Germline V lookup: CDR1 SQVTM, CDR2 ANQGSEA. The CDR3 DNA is TGCAGCGTTGAAGTGCCCCGGGACAGGGAATCCTACGAGCAGTACTTC. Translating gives CSVEVPRDRESYEQYF.

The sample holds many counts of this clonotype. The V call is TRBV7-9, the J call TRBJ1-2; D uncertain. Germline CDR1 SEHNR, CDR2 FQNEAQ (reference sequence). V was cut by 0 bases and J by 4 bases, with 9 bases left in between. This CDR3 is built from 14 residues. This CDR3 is CASSLADQRYGYTF. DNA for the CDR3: TGTGCCAGCAGCTTAGCGGACCAGCGCTATGGCTACACCTTC.

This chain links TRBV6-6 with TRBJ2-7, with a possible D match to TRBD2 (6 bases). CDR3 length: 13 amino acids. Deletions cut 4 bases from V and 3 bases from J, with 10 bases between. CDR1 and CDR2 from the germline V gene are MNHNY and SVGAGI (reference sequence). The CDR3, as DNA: TGTGCCAGCAGTTCGGCTAGCGACTACGAGCAGTACTTC. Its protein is CASSSASDYEQYF.

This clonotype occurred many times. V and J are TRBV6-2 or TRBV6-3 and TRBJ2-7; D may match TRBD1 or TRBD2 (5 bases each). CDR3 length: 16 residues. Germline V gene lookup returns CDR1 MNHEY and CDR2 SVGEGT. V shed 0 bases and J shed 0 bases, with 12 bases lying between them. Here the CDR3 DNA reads TGTGCCAGCAGTTACTCGAAGGGGCGGGTCTCCTACGAGCAGTACTTC. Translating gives CASSYSKGRVSYEQYF.

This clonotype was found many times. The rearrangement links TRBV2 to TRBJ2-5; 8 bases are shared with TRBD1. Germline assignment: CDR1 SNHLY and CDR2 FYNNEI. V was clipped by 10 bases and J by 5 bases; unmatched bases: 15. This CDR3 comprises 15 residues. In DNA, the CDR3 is TGTGCCACCCCCCGAGACAGGGGATCTAGGGAGACCCAGTACTTC. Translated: CATPRDRGSRETQYF.

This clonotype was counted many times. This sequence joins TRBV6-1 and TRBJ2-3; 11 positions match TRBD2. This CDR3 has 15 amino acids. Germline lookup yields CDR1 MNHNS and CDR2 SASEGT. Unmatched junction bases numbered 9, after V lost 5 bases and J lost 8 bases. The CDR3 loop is CASSLVAGGGGTQYF. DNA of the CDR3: TGTGCCAGCAGTTTGGTAGCGGGAGGGGGAGGTACGCAGTATTTT.

The CDR3 DNA follows: TGCAGTGCTAGACTGGGACAGACATATAATTCACCCCTCCACTTT. This codes for CSARLGQTYNSPLHF. This chain joins TRBV20-1 and TRBJ1-6; TRBD1 agrees at 7 bases. The CDR3 contains 15 residues. Germline lookup yields CDR1 DFQATT and CDR2 SNEGSKA (reference sequence). V lost 2 bases and J lost 4; bases outside the gene matches: 5.

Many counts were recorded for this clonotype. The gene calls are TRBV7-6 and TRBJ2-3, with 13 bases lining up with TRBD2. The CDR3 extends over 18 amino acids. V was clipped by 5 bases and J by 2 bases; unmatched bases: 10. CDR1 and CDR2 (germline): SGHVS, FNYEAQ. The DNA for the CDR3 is TGTGCCAGCAGCCGAGCGCCGACTAGCGGGGGGTCCACAGATACGCAGTATTTT. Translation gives CASSRAPTSGGSTDTQYF.

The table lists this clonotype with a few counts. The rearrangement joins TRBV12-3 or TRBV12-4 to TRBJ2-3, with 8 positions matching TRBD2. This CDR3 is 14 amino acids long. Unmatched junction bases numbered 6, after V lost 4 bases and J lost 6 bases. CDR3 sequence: CASSYVAGWDTQYF. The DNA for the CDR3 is TGTGCCAGCAGTTATGTAGCGGGGTGGGATACGCAGTATTTT.

The CDR3 loop reads CASSLVAGGREQFF. The CDR3 DNA reads TGTGCCAGCAGTTTAGTGGCGGGCGGAAGGGAGCAGTTCTTC. This rearrangement joins TRBV12-3 or TRBV12-4 to TRBJ2-7; D might be TRBD2 (5 bases). The end of the DNA fits TRBJ2-1 better, so the J call may be wrong. The CDR3 is 14 amino acids.

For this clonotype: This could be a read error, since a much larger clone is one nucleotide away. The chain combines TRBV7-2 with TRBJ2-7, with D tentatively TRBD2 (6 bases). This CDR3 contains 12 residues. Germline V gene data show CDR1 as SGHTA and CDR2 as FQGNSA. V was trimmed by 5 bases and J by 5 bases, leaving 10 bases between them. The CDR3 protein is CASSGGSNEQYF. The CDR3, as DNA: TGTGCCAGCAGCGGAGGGAGCAACGAGCAGTACTTC. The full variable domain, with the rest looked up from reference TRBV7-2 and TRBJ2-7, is GAGVSQSPSNKVTEKGKDVELRCDPISGHTALYWYRQSLGQGLEFLIYFQGNSAPDKSGLPSDRFSAERTGGSVSTLTIQRTQQEDSAVYLCASSGGSNEQYFGPGTRLTVT.

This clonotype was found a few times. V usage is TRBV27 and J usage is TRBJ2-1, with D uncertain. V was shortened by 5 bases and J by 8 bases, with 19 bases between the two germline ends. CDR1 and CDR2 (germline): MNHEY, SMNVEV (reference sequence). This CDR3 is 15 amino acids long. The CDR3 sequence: CASSATGSKIHEQFF. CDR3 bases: TGTGCCAGCAGTGCAACCGGGTCAAAAATCCATGAGCAGTTCTTC.

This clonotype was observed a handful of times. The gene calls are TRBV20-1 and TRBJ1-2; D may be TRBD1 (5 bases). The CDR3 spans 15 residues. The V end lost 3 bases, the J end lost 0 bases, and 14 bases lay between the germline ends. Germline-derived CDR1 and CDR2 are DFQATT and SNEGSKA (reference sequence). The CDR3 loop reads CSARIGTKANYGYTF. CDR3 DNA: TGCAGTGCTAGGATCGGGACCAAAGCTAACTATGGCTACACCTTC.

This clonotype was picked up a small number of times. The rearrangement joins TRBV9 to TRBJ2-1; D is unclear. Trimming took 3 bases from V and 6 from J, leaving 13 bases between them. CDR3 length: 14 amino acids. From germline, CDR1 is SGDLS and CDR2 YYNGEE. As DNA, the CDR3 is TGTGCCAGCAGCGCTGACCCATCGGGCAATGAGCAGTTCTTC. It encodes CASSADPSGNEQFF.

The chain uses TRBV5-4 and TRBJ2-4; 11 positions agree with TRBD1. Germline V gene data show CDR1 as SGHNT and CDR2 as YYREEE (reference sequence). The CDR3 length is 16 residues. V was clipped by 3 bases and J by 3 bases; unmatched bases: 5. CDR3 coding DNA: TGTGCCAGCAGCTCGGACAGGGGGCTTGGCAAAAACATTCAGTACTTC. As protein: CASSSDRGLGKNIQYF.

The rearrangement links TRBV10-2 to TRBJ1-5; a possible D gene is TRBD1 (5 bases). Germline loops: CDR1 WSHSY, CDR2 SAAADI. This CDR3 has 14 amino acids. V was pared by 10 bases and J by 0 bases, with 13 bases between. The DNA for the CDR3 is TGCGCCACCCGCAGGGTCGATAGCAATCAGCCCCAGCATTTT. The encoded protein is CATRRVDSNQPQHF.

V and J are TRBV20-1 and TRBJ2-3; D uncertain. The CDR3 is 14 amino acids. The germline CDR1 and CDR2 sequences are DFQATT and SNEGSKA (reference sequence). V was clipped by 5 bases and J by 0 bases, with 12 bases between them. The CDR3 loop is CSAGRLTSTDTQYF. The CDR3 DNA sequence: TGCAGTGCTGGTCGACTGACTAGCACAGATACGCAGTATTTT.

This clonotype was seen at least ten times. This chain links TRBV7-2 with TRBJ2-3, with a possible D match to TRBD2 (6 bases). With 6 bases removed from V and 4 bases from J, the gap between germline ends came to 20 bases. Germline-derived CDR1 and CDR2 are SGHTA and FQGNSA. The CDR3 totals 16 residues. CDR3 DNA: TGTGCCAGCAGAGGCGCCGGGAGTAAAGACCCAGATACGCAGTATTTT. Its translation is CASRGAGSKDPDTQYF.

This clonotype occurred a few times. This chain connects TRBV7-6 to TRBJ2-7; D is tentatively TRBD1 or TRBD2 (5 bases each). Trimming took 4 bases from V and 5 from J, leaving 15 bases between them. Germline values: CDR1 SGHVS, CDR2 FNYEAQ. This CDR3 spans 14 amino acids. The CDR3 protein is CASSSSGAVNEQYF. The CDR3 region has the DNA TGTGCCAGCAGCTCTTCCGGGGCAGTCAACGAGCAGTACTTC.

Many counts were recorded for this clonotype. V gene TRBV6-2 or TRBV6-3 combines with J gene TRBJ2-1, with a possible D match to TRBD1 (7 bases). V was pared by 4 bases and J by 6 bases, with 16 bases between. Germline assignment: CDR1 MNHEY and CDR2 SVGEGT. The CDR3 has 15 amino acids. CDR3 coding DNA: TGTGCCAGCAGTTGGACAGGCGGGACCCGCAATGAGCAGTTCTTC. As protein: CASSWTGGTRNEQFF.

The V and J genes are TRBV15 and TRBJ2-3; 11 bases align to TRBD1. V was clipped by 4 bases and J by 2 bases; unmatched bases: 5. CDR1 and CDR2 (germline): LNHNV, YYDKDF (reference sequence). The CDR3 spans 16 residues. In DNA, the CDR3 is TGTGCCACCAGCAAAGGACAGGGGGCAATCACAGATACGCAGTATTTT. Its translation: CATSKGQGAITDTQYF.

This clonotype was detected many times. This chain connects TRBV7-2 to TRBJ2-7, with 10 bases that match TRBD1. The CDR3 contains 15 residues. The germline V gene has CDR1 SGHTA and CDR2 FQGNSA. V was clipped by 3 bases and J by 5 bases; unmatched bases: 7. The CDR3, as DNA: TGTGCCAGCAGCTTCGGGACAGGGGCAAGAAACGAGCAGTACTTC. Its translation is CASSFGTGARNEQYF.

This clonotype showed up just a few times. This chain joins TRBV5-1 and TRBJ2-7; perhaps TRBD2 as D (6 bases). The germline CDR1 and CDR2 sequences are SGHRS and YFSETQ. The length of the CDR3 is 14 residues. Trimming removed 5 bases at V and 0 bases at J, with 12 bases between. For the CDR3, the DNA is TGCGCCAGCAGAAAATCGGGGGACTCCTACGAGCAGTACTTC. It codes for CASRKSGDSYEQYF. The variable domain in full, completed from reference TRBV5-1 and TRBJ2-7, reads KAGVTQTPRYLIKTRGQQVTLSCSPISGHRSVSWYQQTPGQGLQFLFEYFSETQRNKGNFPGRFSGRQFSNSRSEMNVSTLELGDSALYLCASRKSGDSYEQYFGPGTRLTVT.